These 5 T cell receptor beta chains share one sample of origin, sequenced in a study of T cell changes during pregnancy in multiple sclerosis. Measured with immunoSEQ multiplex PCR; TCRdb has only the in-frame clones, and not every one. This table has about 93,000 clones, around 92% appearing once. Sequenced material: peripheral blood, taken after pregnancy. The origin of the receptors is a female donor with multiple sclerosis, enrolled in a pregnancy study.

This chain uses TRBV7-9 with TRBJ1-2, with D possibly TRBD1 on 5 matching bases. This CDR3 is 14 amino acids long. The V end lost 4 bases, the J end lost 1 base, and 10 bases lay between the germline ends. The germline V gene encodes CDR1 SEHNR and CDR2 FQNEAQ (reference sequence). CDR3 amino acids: CASSSTGNNYGYTF. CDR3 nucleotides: TGTGCCAGCAGCTCCACAGGCAATAACTATGGCTACACCTTC.

The CDR3 is CASSVDRGVAETQYF. DNA for the CDR3: TGCGCCAGCAGCGTGGACAGGGGTGTTGCGGAGACCCAGTACTTC. The chain links TRBV5-1 to TRBJ2-5; 9 positions agree with TRBD1. Germline assignment: CDR1 SGHRS and CDR2 YFSETQ. V dropped 4 bases and J dropped 5; count of bases not matched to a gene: 9. The CDR3 is made up of 15 amino acids.

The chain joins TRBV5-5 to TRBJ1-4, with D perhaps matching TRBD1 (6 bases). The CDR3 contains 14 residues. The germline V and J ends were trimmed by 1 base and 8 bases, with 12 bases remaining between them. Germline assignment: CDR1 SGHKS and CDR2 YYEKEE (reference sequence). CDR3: CASSLTGPGEKLFF. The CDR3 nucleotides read TGTGCCAGCAGCTTGACAGGGCCGGGGGAAAAACTGTTTTTT.

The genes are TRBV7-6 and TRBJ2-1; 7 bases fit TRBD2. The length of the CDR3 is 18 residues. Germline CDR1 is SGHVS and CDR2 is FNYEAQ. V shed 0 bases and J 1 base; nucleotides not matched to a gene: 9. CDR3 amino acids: CASSLAWVGGRSYNEQFF. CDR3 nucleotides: TGTGCCAGCAGCTTAGCCTGGGTGGGAGGGCGGTCCTACAATGAGCAGTTCTTC.

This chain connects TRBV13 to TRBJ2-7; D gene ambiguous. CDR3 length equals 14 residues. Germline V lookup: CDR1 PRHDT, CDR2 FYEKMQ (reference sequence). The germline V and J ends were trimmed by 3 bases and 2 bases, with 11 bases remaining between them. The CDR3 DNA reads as TGTGCCAGCAGCTTGGGCCCCCTGGCCTACGAGCAGTACTTC. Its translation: CASSLGPLAYEQYF.